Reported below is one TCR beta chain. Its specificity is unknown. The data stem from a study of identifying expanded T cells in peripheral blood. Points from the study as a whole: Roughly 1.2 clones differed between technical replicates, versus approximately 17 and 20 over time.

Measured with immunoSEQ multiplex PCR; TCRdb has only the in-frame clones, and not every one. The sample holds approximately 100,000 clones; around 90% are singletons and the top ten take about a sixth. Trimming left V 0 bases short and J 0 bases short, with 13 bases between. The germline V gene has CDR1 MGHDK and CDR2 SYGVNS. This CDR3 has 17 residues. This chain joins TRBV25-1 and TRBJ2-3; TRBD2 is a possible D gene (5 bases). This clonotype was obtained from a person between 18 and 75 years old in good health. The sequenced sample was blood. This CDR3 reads CASSEYYSTGSTDTQYF. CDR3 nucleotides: TGTGCCAGCAGTGAATATTACTCCACGGGAAGCACAGATACGCAGTATTTT.